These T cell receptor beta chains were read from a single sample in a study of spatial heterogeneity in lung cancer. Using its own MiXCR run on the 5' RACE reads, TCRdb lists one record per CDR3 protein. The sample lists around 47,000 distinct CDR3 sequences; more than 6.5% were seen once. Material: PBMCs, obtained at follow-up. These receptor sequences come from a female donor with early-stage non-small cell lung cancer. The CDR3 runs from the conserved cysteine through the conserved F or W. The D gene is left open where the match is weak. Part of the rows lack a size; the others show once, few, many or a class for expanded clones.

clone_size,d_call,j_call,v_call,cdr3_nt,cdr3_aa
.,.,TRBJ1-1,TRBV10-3,TGTGCCATCAGTGCCGCGAGAACTGAAGCTTTCTTT,CAISAARTEAFF
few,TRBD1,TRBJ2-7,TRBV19,TGTGCCAGTACCCCGACAGGGGGTGCGTACGAGCAGTACTTC,CASTPTGGAYEQYF
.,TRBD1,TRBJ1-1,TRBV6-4,TGTGCCACCGTTAAACAGGGGGCGACGGCTGAAGCTTTCTTT,CATVKQGATAEAFF
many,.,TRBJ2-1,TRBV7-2,TGTGCCAGCAGCTTACCCCACCTACAATACAATGAGCAGTTCTTC,CASSLPHLQYNEQFF
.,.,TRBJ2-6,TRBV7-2,TGTGCCACCACAAACTCTGGGGCCAACGTCCTGACTTTC,CATTNSGANVLTF
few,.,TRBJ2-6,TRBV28,TGTGCCAGCAGAGTGTTCGGCTCTGGGGCCAACGTCCTGACTTTC,CASRVFGSGANVLTF
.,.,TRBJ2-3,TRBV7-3,TGTGCCAGCAGCTTAACGGGGGTGGAGACAGATACGCAGTATTTT,CASSLTGVETDTQYF
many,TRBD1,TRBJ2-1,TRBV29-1,TGCAGCGTTGCCCCGGGACAGGGCTACAATGAGCAGTTCTTC,CSVAPGQGYNEQFF
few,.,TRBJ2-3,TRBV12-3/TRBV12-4,TGTGCCAGCGGTATGAGTCACGTCTCGGATACGCAGTATTTT,CASGMSHVSDTQYF
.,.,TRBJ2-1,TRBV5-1,TGCGCCAGCAGCTTGGCGGGTAGCACGTACTACAATGAGCAGTTCTTC,CASSLAGSTYYNEQFF
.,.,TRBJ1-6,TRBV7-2,TGTGCCAGCAGCCCACAGACATCACCCCTCCACTTT,CASSPQTSPLHF
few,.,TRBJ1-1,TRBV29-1,TGCAGCGTTTTCAGGGGCACTGAAGCTTTCTTT,CSVFRGTEAFF
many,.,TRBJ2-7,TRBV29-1,TGCAGCGCCGGACAGAGTTCGGGGGAGCAGTACTTC,CSAGQSSGEQYF
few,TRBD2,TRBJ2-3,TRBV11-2,TGTGCCAGCGGGGCCACTAGCGGGGGGGCCTCCACTGAGCAGTATTTT,CASGATSGGASTEQYF
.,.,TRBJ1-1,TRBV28,TGTGCCAGCAGTTTATTTGGCCAGGGCCCTGAAGCTTTCTTT,CASSLFGQGPEAFF
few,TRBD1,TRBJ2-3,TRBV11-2,TGTGCCAGCAGCTTAATGGGTGGGACAGACACAGATACGCAGTATTTT,CASSLMGGTDTDTQYF
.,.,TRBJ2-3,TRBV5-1,TGCGCCAGCAGCTTGGCTTTCACAGATACGCAGTATTTT,CASSLAFTDTQYF